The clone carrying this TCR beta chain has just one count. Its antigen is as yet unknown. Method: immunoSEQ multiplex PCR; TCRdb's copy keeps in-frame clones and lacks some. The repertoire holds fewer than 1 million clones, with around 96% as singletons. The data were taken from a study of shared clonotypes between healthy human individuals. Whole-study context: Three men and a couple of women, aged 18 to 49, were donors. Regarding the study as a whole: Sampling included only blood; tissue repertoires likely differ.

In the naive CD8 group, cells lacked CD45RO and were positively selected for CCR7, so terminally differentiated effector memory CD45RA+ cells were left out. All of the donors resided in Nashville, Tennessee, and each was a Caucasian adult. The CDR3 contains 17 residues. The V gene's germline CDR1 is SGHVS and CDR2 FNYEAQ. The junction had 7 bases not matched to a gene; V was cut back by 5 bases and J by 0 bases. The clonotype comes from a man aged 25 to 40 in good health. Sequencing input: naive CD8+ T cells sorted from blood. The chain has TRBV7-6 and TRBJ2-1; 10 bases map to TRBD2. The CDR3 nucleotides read TGTGCCAGCAGCCTACGGGGACTAGCGACCTCCTACAATGAGCAGTTCTTC. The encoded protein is CASSLRGLATSYNEQFF.